The 13 T cell receptor beta chains presented below share a single source sample, sequenced in a study of cytomegalovirus exposure and HLA in healthy donors. It was with 60 Vbeta and 13 Jbeta primers that the PCR ran. Some clones are missing from TCRdb's copy, which holds only in-frame ones; the method was immunoSEQ multiplex PCR. The sample has some 69,000 clones, approximately 70% seen once. The sample comprised PBMCs. The receptors derive from a male donor in good health and CMV-seropositive.

J is TRBJ1-5 and V is TRBV9; no reliable D call. CDR1 is SGDLS, CDR2 YYNGEE, per germline. The CDR3 loop spans 15 amino acids. V lost 0 bases to trimming and J lost 0 bases, with 7 bases between them. The CDR3 nucleotides are TGTGCCAGCAGCGTAGACAGCTATAGCAATCAGCCCCAGCATTTT. It yields the protein CASSVDSYSNQPQHF.

In this sample, this clone turned up once. This chain links TRBV7-2 with TRBJ2-3, with D possibly being TRBD2 (6 bases). Germline V lookup: CDR1 SGHTA, CDR2 FQGNSA. The CDR3 length is 15 residues. Deletions cut 1 base from V and 2 bases from J, with 10 bases between. The CDR3 loop reads CASSLDKRVTDTQYF. CDR3 DNA: TGTGCCAGCAGCTTAGATAAGCGGGTCACAGATACGCAGTATTTT. Based on the CDR3 plus reference TRBV7-2 and TRBJ2-3, the full variable domain is GAGVSQSPSNKVTEKGKDVELRCDPISGHTALYWYRQSLGQGLEFLIYFQGNSAPDKSGLPSDRFSAERTGGSVSTLTIQRTQQEDSAVYLCASSLDKRVTDTQYFGPGTRLTVL.

The chain carries TRBV10-3 and TRBJ2-3; 10 bases fit TRBD2. J gave up 4 bases and V 5 bases, and 3 bases lay outside the gene matches. Looked up from germline, CDR1 is ENHRY and CDR2 is SYGVKD. The CDR3 spans 14 residues. This chain's CDR3 is CAISPSGGADTQYF. The CDR3, as DNA: TGTGCCATCAGTCCTAGCGGGGGAGCAGATACGCAGTATTTT.

This clone came up once. The chain links TRBV7-2 to TRBJ2-3, with D possibly being TRBD2 (6 bases). The CDR3 extends over 15 amino acids. Trimming took 0 bases from V and 2 from J, leaving 9 bases between them. CDR1 is SGHTA, CDR2 FQGNSA, per germline. This CDR3 is CASSLAAGLTDTQYF. The CDR3 DNA sequence: TGTGCCAGCAGCTTAGCCGCGGGACTCACAGATACGCAGTATTTT. Using reference TRBV7-2 and TRBJ2-3 for the parts outside the CDR3, the full variable domain is GAGVSQSPSNKVTEKGKDVELRCDPISGHTALYWYRQSLGQGLEFLIYFQGNSAPDKSGLPSDRFSAERTGGSVSTLTIQRTQQEDSAVYLCASSLAAGLTDTQYFGPGTRLTVL.

The chain links TRBV29-1 to TRBJ2-3; possibly TRBD1 for D (6 bases). V was clipped by 4 bases and J by 2 bases, with 16 bases between them. This CDR3 has 15 amino acids. Germline CDR1 and CDR2: SQVTM and ANQGSEA. CDR3 sequence reads: CSVVLSDSFTDTQYF. In DNA form, the CDR3 reads TGCAGCGTTGTTTTGTCGGACAGCTTCACAGATACGCAGTATTTT.

This chain connects TRBV7-9 to TRBJ1-1, with no clear D. This CDR3 spans 14 amino acids. Germline lookup yields CDR1 SEHNR and CDR2 FQNEAQ (reference sequence). V dropped 4 bases and J dropped 9 bases, with 18 bases sitting between them. CDR3 sequence (DNA): TGTGCCAGCAGCTCCGGGTCATTGAACCGGAAAGCTTTCTTT. Amino acids: CASSSGSLNRKAFF.

This sequence joins TRBV19 and TRBJ1-1; D is possibly TRBD1 (5 bases). Germline loops: CDR1 LNHDA, CDR2 SQIVND (reference sequence). V was clipped by 8 bases and J by 6 bases, with 16 bases between them. The CDR3 covers 13 residues. CDR3 sequence reads: CASLTVGEAEAFF. In DNA, the CDR3 is TGTGCCAGTCTTACTGTGGGGGAGGCTGAAGCTTTCTTT.

Points on this clone: Other DNA sequences in this specimen translate into the identical CDR3. The J gene is TRBJ1-2, the V gene TRBV6-6, with 8 bases fitting TRBD1. With V trimmed by 5 bases and J by 3 bases, 2 bases remained unmatched. This CDR3 contains 13 residues. Germline V gene lookup returns CDR1 MNHNY and CDR2 SVGAGI (reference sequence). CDR3 sequence: CASSPTGDYGYTF. In DNA, the CDR3 is TGTGCCAGCAGTCCGACAGGGGACTATGGCTACACCTTC.

CDR3 residues: CASSKQDNTEAFF. The CDR3 DNA sequence: TGTGCCAGTAGCAAACAGGACAACACTGAAGCTTTCTTT. V and J are TRBV19 and TRBJ1-1; possibly TRBD1 for D (5 bases). Between the trimmed V and J ends, which lost 6 bases and 2 bases, there was a span of 10 bases. CDR3 length: 13 amino acids. CDR1 and CDR2 (germline): LNHDA, SQIVND (reference sequence).

This chain connects TRBV19 to TRBJ2-3, with D unclear. The CDR3 runs to 14 residues. Trimming stripped 7 bases from V and 3 bases from J, with 14 bases between. Germline V gene lookup returns CDR1 LNHDA and CDR2 SQIVND (reference sequence). The chain's CDR3 is CASKLSVWTDTQYF. CDR3 DNA: TGTGCCAGTAAGTTAAGCGTTTGGACAGATACGCAGTATTTT.

The V and J genes are TRBV2 and TRBJ2-3; 16 bases map to TRBD2. Per the germline V gene, CDR1 is SNHLY and CDR2 is FYNNEI. With V trimmed by 6 bases and J by 7 bases, 10 bases remained unmatched. The CDR3 length is 17 residues. The CDR3 nucleotides are TGTGCCAGCAGCTCCGGGACTAGCGGGGGGGCCATGAATACGCAGTATTTT. The encoded protein is CASSSGTSGGAMNTQYF.

The chain is built from TRBV15 and TRBJ2-5; 8 positions agree with TRBD1. This CDR3 contains 13 residues. V lost 5 bases and J lost 4; bases outside the gene matches: 3. Per the germline V gene, CDR1 is LNHNV and CDR2 is YYDKDF (reference sequence). For the CDR3, the DNA is TGTGCCACCAGCGAGGACAGGGTAGAGACCCAGTACTTC. It encodes CATSEDRVETQYF.

This rearrangement joins TRBV2 to TRBJ2-5; no firm D call. The J call may be mistaken, given a closer DNA end match to TRBJ2-7. There are 10 residues in the CDR3. Germline loops: CDR1 SNHLY, CDR2 FYNNEI. CDR3: CASSETEQYF. CDR3 in DNA: TGTGCCAGCAGTGAAACCGAGCAGTACTTC.